The sequence of this TCR beta chain was determined in a study of human T cells and chemical hapten exposure. Study summary: Variation in per-sample TCR yields came mainly from small pooled library volume differences.

V was clipped by 7 bases and J by 6 bases, with 16 bases between them. CDR1 and CDR2 from the germline V gene are MNHEY and SMNVEV (reference sequence). The CDR3 extends over 14 amino acids. The total RNA was obtained from whole blood that was not fractionated. Unique molecular identifiers were linked by the library to individual cDNA molecules. In the authors' methods: Ranging from about 20,000 to 750,000, TCR counts per sample had a median value of 95,638. In TCRdb, the 5' RACE reads were re-called with MiXCR into one record per CDR3 protein. TCRdb's processing, not the study's, gives the V and J calls here. This sample carries under 85,000 distinct CDR3 sequences, approximately 7.7% of them seen once, and the ten largest clones take 2% to 2.5%. Study-wide results and caveats: After DPC sensitization, TCRs above 1 in 1000 frequency showed no change.

This clonotype was found a few times. Antigen specificity is unknown. The receptor was derived from a male donor in good health. V usage is TRBV27 and J usage is TRBJ2-1; the D gene is possibly TRBD2 (7 bases). The DNA for the CDR3 is TGTGCCAGCAAAGGGGGGGGGCTCGGCAATGAGCAGTTCTTC. This translates into CASKGGGLGNEQFF.